This T cell receptor beta chain stems from a study of CD8 T cells in Susac syndrome. Study-wide background: Under ten of the sequenced Susac syndrome patients were in remission, and roughly six had active disease. The Susac syndrome patients were therapy-naive, on corticosteroids, or on intravenous immunoglobulin alone at blood draw.

An amount of RNA that ranged from roughly 0.45 to 1 ug was reverse transcribed with random hexamers. The CDR3 of TCR beta was amplified by immunoSEQ multiplex PCR across 54 Vbeta and 13 Jbeta. Each CDR3 protein is one row after TCRdb ran MiXCR on the immunoSEQ multiplex PCR reads. The sample comprises 92,000 or so distinct CDR3 sequences, roughly 96% of which are singletons, and roughly 0.62% rests with the top ten. The sample taken for sequencing was CD8+ T cells from PBMCs. This receptor was obtained from a human donor with Susac syndrome.

The CDR3 sequence: CATMGRPNEKLFF. In DNA, the CDR3 is TGTGCCACCATGGGACGTCCTAATGAAAAACTGTTTTTT. The chain employs TRBV2 and TRBJ1-4; the D gene is possibly TRBD1 (5 bases). The germline V gene encodes CDR1 SNHLY and CDR2 FYNNEI. V lost 10 bases and J lost 3, with 12 bases in between. This CDR3 is built from 13 residues.